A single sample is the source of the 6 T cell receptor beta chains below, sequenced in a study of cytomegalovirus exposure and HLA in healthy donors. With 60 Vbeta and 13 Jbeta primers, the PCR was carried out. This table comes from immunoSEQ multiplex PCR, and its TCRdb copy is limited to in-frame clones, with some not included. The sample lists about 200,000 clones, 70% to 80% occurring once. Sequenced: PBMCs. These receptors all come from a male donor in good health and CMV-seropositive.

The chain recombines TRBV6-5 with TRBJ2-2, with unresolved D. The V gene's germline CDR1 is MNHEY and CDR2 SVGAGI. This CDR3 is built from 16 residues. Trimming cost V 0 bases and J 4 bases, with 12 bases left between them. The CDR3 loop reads CASSYSFGTVTGELFF. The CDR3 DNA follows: TGTGCCAGCAGTTACTCGTTTGGTACAGTCACCGGGGAGCTGTTTTTT.

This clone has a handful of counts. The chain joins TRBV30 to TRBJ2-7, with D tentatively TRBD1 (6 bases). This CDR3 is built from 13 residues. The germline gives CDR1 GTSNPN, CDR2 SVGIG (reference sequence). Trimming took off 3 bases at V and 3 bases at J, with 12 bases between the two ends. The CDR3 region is CAWSPGHLYEQYF. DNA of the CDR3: TGTGCCTGGAGCCCGGGACACCTCTACGAGCAGTACTTC.

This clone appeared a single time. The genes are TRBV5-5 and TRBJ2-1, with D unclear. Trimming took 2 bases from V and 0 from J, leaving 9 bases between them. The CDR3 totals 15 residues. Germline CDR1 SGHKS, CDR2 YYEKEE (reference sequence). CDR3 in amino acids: CASSLGESSYNEQFF. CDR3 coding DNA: TGTGCCAGCAGCTTAGGAGAAAGCTCCTACAATGAGCAGTTCTTC.

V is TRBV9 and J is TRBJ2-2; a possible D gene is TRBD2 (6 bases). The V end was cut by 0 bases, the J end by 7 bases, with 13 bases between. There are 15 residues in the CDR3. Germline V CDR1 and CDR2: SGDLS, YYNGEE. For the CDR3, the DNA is TGTGCCAGCAGCGTAGCTCAGGGTAGCGGCGGGGAGCTGTTTTTT. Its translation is CASSVAQGSGGELFF. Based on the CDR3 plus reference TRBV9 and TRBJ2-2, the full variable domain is DSGVTQTPKHLITATGQRVTLRCSPRSGDLSVYWYQQSLDQGLQFLIQYYNGEERAKGNILERFSAQQFPDLHSELNLSSLELGDSALYFCASSVAQGSGGELFFGEGSRLTVL.

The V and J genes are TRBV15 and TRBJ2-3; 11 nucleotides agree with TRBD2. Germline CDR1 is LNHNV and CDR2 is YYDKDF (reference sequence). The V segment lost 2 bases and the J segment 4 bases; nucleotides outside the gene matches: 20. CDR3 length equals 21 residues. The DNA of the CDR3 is TGTGCCACCAGCAGATACTATTGGGGGAAATATAGCGGGAGGGGCCCAGATACGCAGTATTTT. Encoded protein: CATSRYYWGKYSGRGPDTQYF.

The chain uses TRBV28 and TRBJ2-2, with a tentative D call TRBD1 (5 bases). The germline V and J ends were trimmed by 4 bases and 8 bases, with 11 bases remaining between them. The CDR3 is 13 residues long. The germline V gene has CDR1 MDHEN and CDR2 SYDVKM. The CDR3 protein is CASSSFRAGELFF. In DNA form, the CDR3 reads TGTGCCAGCAGTTCTTTCAGGGCAGGGGAGCTGTTTTTT.